Presented here are 3 T cell receptor beta chains from one specimen sequenced in a study of liver allograft versus peripheral blood T cells. The overall study: Recipients' peripheral blood T cell receptor repertoires were compared with those in transplanted livers.

MiXCR, run by TCRdb on the reads, gives a single entry per CDR3 protein. The data contain thousands of distinct CDR3 sequences, around 18% of them singletons. Receptors originate from a human patient who had a liver transplant. These T cells may partly come from the graft donor.

CDR3 amino acids: CASSLVGAANQPQHF. Here the CDR3 DNA reads TGTGCCAGCAGTTTGGTTGGGGCAGCTAATCAGCCCCAGCATTTT. The chain recombines TRBV27 with TRBJ1-5; possible D gene TRBD1, 5 bases. Trimming pared 3 bases from V and 4 bases from J, leaving 13 bases between. CDR1 and CDR2 from the germline V gene are MNHEY and SMNVEV (reference sequence). The length of the CDR3 is 15 residues.

This chain uses TRBV5-6 with TRBJ2-7; no clear D gene. The germline CDR1 and CDR2 sequences are SGHDT and YYEEEE. The CDR3 runs to 12 residues. The ends were cut back, 1 base at V and 3 bases at J, with 5 bases in the middle. The CDR3 is CASSLQVYEQYF. The CDR3, as DNA: TGTGCCAGCAGCTTGCAAGTCTACGAGCAGTACTTC.

The rearrangement links TRBV19 to TRBJ1-5; no clear D gene. This CDR3 has 11 amino acids. In germline, CDR1 is LNHDA, CDR2 SQIVND (reference sequence). The ends were cut back, 9 bases at V and 13 bases at J, with 16 bases in the middle. CDR3 in DNA: TGTGCCAGGCAGAGGGCGGAACAGCAGCATTTT. This translates into CARQRAEQQHF.